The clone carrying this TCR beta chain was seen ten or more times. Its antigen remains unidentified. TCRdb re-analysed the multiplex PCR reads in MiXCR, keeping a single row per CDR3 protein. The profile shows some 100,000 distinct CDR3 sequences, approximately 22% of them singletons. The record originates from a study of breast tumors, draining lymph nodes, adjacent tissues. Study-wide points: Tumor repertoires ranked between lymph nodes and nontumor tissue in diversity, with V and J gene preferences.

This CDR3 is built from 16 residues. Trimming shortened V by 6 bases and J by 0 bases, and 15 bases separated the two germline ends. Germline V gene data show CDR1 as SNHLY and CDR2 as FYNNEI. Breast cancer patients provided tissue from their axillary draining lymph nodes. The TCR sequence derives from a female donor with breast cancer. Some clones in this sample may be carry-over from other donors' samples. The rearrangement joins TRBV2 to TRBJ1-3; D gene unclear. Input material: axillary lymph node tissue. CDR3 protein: CASSLAAGSSGNTIYF. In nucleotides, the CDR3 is TGTGCCAGCAGCCTCGCAGCGGGGTCCTCTGGAAACACCATATATTTT.